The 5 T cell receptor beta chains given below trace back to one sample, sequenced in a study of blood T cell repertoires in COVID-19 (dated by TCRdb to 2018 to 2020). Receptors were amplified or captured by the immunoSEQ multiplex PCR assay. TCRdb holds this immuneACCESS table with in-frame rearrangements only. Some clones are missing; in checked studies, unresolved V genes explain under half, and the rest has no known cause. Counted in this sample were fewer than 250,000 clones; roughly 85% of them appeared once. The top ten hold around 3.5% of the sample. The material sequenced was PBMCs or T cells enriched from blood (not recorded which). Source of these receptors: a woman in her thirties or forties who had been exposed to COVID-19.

The CDR3 reads CASSSKGQGSYNEQFF. In DNA, the CDR3 is TGTGCCAGCAGCTCGAAGGGACAGGGTTCCTACAATGAGCAGTTCTTC. The rearrangement joins TRBV9 to TRBJ2-1; 9 bases agree with TRBD1. V lost 4 bases, J lost 1 base, and 6 bases stayed unmatched. Germline V gives CDR1 SGDLS, CDR2 YYNGEE. The length of the CDR3 is 16 residues.

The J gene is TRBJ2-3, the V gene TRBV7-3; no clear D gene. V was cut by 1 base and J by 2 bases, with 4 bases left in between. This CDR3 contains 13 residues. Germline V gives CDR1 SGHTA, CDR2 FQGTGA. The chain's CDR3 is CASSLIFTDTQYF. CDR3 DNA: TGTGCCAGCAGCTTAATATTCACAGATACGCAGTATTTT.

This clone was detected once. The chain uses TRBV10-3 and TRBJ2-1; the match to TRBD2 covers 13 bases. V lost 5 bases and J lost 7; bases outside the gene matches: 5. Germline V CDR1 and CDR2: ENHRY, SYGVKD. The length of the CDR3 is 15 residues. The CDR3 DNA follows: TGTGCCATCAGTCGGACTAGCGGGGGCCGGAATGAGCAGTTCTTC. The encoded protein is CAISRTSGGRNEQFF.

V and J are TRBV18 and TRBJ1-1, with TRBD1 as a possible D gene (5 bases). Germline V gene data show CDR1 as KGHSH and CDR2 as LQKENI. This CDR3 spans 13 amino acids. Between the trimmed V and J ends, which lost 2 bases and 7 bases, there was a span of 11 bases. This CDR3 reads CASSPDQGGEAFF. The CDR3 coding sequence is TGTGCCAGCTCACCAGATCAGGGTGGTGAAGCTTTCTTT.

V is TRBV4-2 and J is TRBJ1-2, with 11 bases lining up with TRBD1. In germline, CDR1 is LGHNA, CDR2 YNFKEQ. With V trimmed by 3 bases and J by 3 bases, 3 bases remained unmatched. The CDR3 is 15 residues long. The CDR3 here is CASSHGQGADYGYTF. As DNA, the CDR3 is TGTGCCAGCAGCCACGGACAGGGGGCTGACTATGGCTACACCTTC.